These 25 T cell receptor beta chains share one sample of origin, sequenced in a study of OX40 agonist ivuxolimab in advanced cancers. Clones were read by immunoSEQ multiplex PCR, and TCRdb kept only the in-frame ones, dropping some. The sample records about 79,000 clones, approximately 80% being singletons. Here the sequenced sample was CD4+ or CD8+ T cells sorted from blood, taken in a trial of the OX40 agonist ivuxolimab. These receptors all stem from an adult with an advanced solid tumor such as melanoma, head and neck, liver or kidney cancer.

This chain uses TRBV7-2 with TRBJ2-7; 8 bases map to TRBD2. V was clipped by 1 base and J by 1 base; unmatched bases: 6. The CDR3 consists of 16 residues. The germline gives CDR1 SGHTA, CDR2 FQGNSA. The CDR3 DNA sequence: TGTGCCAGCAGCTTAGTTGCGGGAGGCTTATCCTACGAGCAGTACTTC. The encoded protein is CASSLVAGGLSYEQYF.

This clone is medium-sized in the sample. This rearrangement joins TRBV4-1 to TRBJ2-7, with D possibly being TRBD1 (5 bases). Per the germline V gene, CDR1 is MGHRA and CDR2 is YSYEKL. The CDR3 is 15 amino acids. Deletions cut 1 base from V and 1 base from J, with 11 bases between. CDR3 bases: TGCGCCAGCAGCCAAGCGGCGGCAGGGTCCTACGAGCAGTACTTC. As protein: CASSQAAAGSYEQYF.

The chain couples TRBV5-1 to TRBJ2-5; D is tentatively TRBD1 or TRBD2 (6 bases each). Germline CDR1 is SGHRS and CDR2 is YFSETQ. This CDR3 has 16 residues. The V end lost 4 bases, the J end lost 5 bases, and 21 bases lay between the germline ends. The CDR3, as DNA: TGCGCCAGCAGCCCGGGCGGAGGGGGACCACGGGAGACCCAGTACTTC. Amino acid sequence: CASSPGGGGPRETQYF.

The chain has TRBV6-5 and TRBJ2-7; tentatively, D is TRBD2 (5 bases). The V and J ends lost 4 bases and 5 bases respectively, with 12 bases between them. The CDR3 has 13 residues. CDR1 and CDR2 from the germline V gene are MNHEY and SVGAGI. CDR3 coding DNA: TGTGCCAGCAGTTCCCGGGGTTTCGACGAGCAGTACTTC. Encoded protein: CASSSRGFDEQYF.

The chain uses TRBV6-1 and TRBJ1-2; 7 bases are shared with TRBD1. Germline V gene sequence: CDR1 MNHNS, CDR2 SASEGT. V gave up 5 bases and J gave up 1 base; unmatched junction bases: 4. The CDR3 runs to 14 residues. The CDR3 spells CASSTGAVNYGYTF. The CDR3, as DNA: TGTGCCAGCAGTACAGGGGCCGTTAACTATGGCTACACCTTC.

The chain has TRBV28 and TRBJ1-5; D may be TRBD1 (6 bases). The CDR3 covers 17 residues. The germline V gene encodes CDR1 MDHEN and CDR2 SYDVKM. Trimming cost V 5 bases and J 3 bases, with 20 bases left between them. The CDR3 coding sequence is TGTGCCAGCAGTCCAAGGGGGGTCAGGGGCAACAATCAGCCCCAGCATTTT. Translated: CASSPRGVRGNNQPQHF.

The chain couples TRBV11-2 to TRBJ2-1; TRBD1 aligns across 7 bases. CDR3 length: 15 residues. V shed 5 bases and J 1 base; nucleotides not matched to a gene: 5. From germline, CDR1 is SGHAT and CDR2 FQNNGV. CDR3 bases: TGTGCCAGCAGCGCCCGGGACAGATCCTACAATGAGCAGTTCTTC. It specifies CASSARDRSYNEQFF.

CDR3 bases: TGTGCCAGCACCCTACGAGACGGCTCCTACGAGCAGTACTTC. As protein: CASTLRDGSYEQYF. The chain carries TRBV2 and TRBJ2-7; the D is unclear. V lost 7 bases and J 0 bases, leaving 13 bases between the germline ends. CDR3 size: 14 residues. Per the germline V gene, CDR1 is SNHLY and CDR2 is FYNNEI.

The rearrangement joins TRBV21-1 to TRBJ2-5; the table's D call TRBD2 went unverified against the DNA. TRBV21-1 constitutes a pseudogene. This CDR3 comprises 16 residues. DNA of the CDR3: TGTGCCAGCAGCAAAATTAGCGCTGGAGGACGAGAGACCCAGTACTTC. Amino acids: CASSKISAGGRETQYF.

This clone was seen only a few times. This chain links TRBV28 with TRBJ2-7; D is uncertain. The CDR3 spans 13 residues. Germline-derived CDR1 and CDR2 are MDHEN and SYDVKM. V shed 7 bases and J shed 0 bases, with 10 bases lying between them. CDR3 DNA: TGTGCCAGCATGTTCTCAAGCTCCTACGAGCAGTACTTC. Its protein is CASMFSSSYEQYF. The whole variable domain, filled in from reference TRBV28 and TRBJ2-7, reads DVKVTQSSRYLVKRTGEKVFLECVQDMDHENMFWYRQDPGLGLRLIYFSYDVKMKEKGDIPEGYSVSREKKERFSLILESASTNQTSMYLCASMFSSSYEQYFGPGTRLTVT.

The rearrangement uses TRBV10-3 and TRBJ1-6, with TRBD1 as a possible D gene (5 bases). Germline assignment: CDR1 ENHRY and CDR2 SYGVKD. This CDR3 region has 15 residues. V lost 3 bases and J 2 bases, leaving 8 bases between the germline ends. CDR3 in amino acids: CAISERGTYNSPLHF. The CDR3 DNA reads as TGTGCCATCAGTGAAAGGGGAACCTATAATTCACCCCTCCACTTT.

The V gene is TRBV2, the J gene TRBJ1-4; a weak D match, TRBD1 (5 bases). This CDR3 is built from 14 residues. The germline gives CDR1 SNHLY, CDR2 FYNNEI. Between the trimmed V and J ends, which lost 7 bases and 1 base, there was a span of 10 bases. Here the CDR3 reads CASNIDRTNEKLFF. The CDR3 region has the DNA TGTGCCAGCAACATCGACAGAACTAATGAAAAACTGTTTTTT. The complete variable domain, with remaining parts taken from reference TRBV2 and TRBJ1-4, reads EPEVTQTPSHQVTQMGQEVILRCVPISNHLYFYWYRQILGQKVEFLVSFYNNEISEKSEIFDDQFSVERPDGSNFTLKIRSTKLEDSAMYFCASNIDRTNEKLFFGSGTQLSVL.

The CDR3 DNA follows: TGCGCCAGCAGCTTTAGACAGGGGCGGACTGAAGCTTTCTTT. Its protein is CASSFRQGRTEAFF. The V and J genes are TRBV5-1 and TRBJ1-1, with 8 nucleotides matching TRBD1. The V gene end was trimmed by 2 bases and the J gene end by 5 bases; junction bases not matched to a gene: 5. The CDR3 is made up of 14 amino acids. Germline V gene sequence: CDR1 SGHRS, CDR2 YFSETQ. Using reference TRBV5-1 and TRBJ1-1 for the parts outside the CDR3, the full variable domain is KAGVTQTPRYLIKTRGQQVTLSCSPISGHRSVSWYQQTPGQGLQFLFEYFSETQRNKGNFPGRFSGRQFSNSRSEMNVSTLELGDSALYLCASSFRQGRTEAFFGQGTRLTVV.

This clone was seen a handful of times. This sequence joins TRBV5-6 and TRBJ2-2; tentative D call: TRBD2 (7 bases). CDR1 and CDR2 from the germline V gene are SGHDT and YYEEEE. Trimming pared 4 bases from V and 7 bases from J, leaving 14 bases between. The CDR3 runs to 14 residues. CDR3 residues: CASSIRGGSGELFF. CDR3 nucleotides: TGTGCCAGCAGCATAAGGGGGGGCAGCGGGGAGCTGTTTTTT.

The genes are TRBV9 and TRBJ2-7; tentatively, D is TRBD2 (5 bases). This CDR3 has 15 residues. From germline, CDR1 is SGDLS and CDR2 YYNGEE. V was trimmed by 0 bases and J by 1 base, leaving 11 bases between them. CDR3 in amino acids: CASSVEGAGSYEQYF. In DNA form, the CDR3 reads TGTGCCAGCAGCGTAGAGGGAGCCGGGTCCTACGAGCAGTACTTC.

The rearrangement joins TRBV28 to TRBJ1-1; 7 positions agree with TRBD1. The CDR3 consists of 15 residues. V lost 1 base to trimming and J lost 7 bases; unmatched junction nucleotides: 9. The germline V gene has CDR1 MDHEN and CDR2 SYDVKM. The CDR3 sequence: CASSLFSTGRYEAFF. The CDR3 region has the DNA TGTGCCAGCAGTTTATTTTCGACAGGGAGATATGAAGCTTTCTTT.

V and J are TRBV9 and TRBJ2-5; TRBD2 agrees at 11 bases. Trimming at V came to 4 bases and at J to 7 bases, leaving 12 bases not matched to a gene. This CDR3 comprises 16 residues. Germline loops: CDR1 SGDLS, CDR2 YYNGEE. CDR3 in amino acids: CASSTLAGGPLVTQYF. CDR3 DNA sequence: TGTGCCAGCAGCACCTTAGCGGGGGGGCCTTTGGTGACCCAGTACTTC.

This chain uses TRBV19 with TRBJ2-1; TRBD1 matches at 10 bases. This CDR3 spans 15 amino acids. Per the germline V gene, CDR1 is LNHDA and CDR2 is SQIVND (reference sequence). With V trimmed by 3 bases and J by 13 bases, 12 bases remained unmatched. The CDR3 nucleotides read TGTGCCAGTAGTATGGGGACAGGGGAAGGCCCCCCTCAGTTCTTC. It translates to CASSMGTGEGPPQFF.

The chain recombines TRBV6-5 with TRBJ2-2; 10 bases fit TRBD2. The CDR3 contains 15 residues. The J segment lost 7 bases and the V segment lost 2 bases, leaving 4 bases of the junction unmatched. Per germline, CDR1 MNHEY and CDR2 SVGAGI. In nucleotides, the CDR3 is TGTGCCAGCAGTTACGGGCTAGCGGGAGTCGGGGAGCTGTTTTTT. It encodes CASSYGLAGVGELFF.

The V gene is TRBV28, the J gene TRBJ1-2; D gene uncertain. Trimming removed 6 bases from V and 2 bases from J, with 13 bases in between. The CDR3 consists of 14 residues. Germline V gene sequence: CDR1 MDHEN, CDR2 SYDVKM. CDR3 bases: TGTGCCAGCAGGACTCCGGTGGGGAACTATGGCTACACCTTC. It encodes CASRTPVGNYGYTF.

The V call is TRBV28, the J call TRBJ1-2; D is ambiguous. Trimming shortened V by 1 base and J by 5 bases, and 11 bases separated the two germline ends. Germline values: CDR1 MDHEN, CDR2 SYDVKM. This CDR3 has 14 amino acids. CDR3 DNA sequence: TGTGCCAGCAGTTTATCGGACTTCCTTTATGGCTACACCTTC. Residues: CASSLSDFLYGYTF.

This clone came up a few times. The chain couples TRBV19 to TRBJ1-5, with D perhaps TRBD1 (5 bases). The ends were cut back, 10 bases at V and 1 base at J, with 14 bases in the middle. This CDR3 region has 14 residues. CDR1 is LNHDA and CDR2 is SQIVND in the germline V gene (reference sequence). CDR3 sequence (DNA): TGTGCCACCGATCGAGGGGTGAGCAATCAGCCCCAGCATTTT. It is translated as CATDRGVSNQPQHF.

V gene TRBV6-6 combines with J gene TRBJ1-1, with D tentatively TRBD1 (6 bases). This CDR3 region has 14 residues. CDR1 is MNHNY and CDR2 is SVGAGI in the germline V gene (reference sequence). V dropped 2 bases and J dropped 1 base, with 8 bases sitting between them. CDR3 DNA sequence: TGTGCCAGCAGTTACGACAGGAAGAACACTGAAGCTTTCTTT. Translating gives CASSYDRKNTEAFF.

This chain links TRBV7-8 with TRBJ1-6; D unresolved. The CDR3 has 13 residues. The germline V gene has CDR1 SGHVS and CDR2 FQNEAQ. Trimming shortened V by 5 bases and J by 7 bases, and 9 bases separated the two germline ends. CDR3 loop: CASSHQQNSPLHF. CDR3 sequence (DNA): TGTGCCAGCAGCCACCAACAGAATTCACCCCTCCACTTT.

The chain recombines TRBV7-2 with TRBJ2-1; 11 bases line up with TRBD2. V gave up 1 base and J gave up 6 bases; unmatched junction bases: 2. Germline V lookup: CDR1 SGHTA, CDR2 FQGNSA. The CDR3 runs 15 residues. For the CDR3, the DNA is TGTGCCAGCAGCTTAGGCGGGACTAGCGGCAATGAGCAGTTCTTC. As protein: CASSLGGTSGNEQFF.